The 26 T cell receptor beta chains given below trace back to one sample, sequenced in a study of shared T cell receptors in the human thymus. The data were produced by immunoSEQ multiplex PCR, yet TCRdb's version contains in-frame clones alone and is incomplete. The sample shows hundreds of thousands of clones, around three quarters of them seen only once. These same data were also listed under a study on human thymus T cells.

Sequencing was carried out using thymocytes. The source is a boy in the first two years of life with a congenital heart defect.

The chain uses TRBV4-3 and TRBJ1-1, with TRBD1 identical over 9 bases. CDR1 is LGHNA, CDR2 YSLEER, per germline. J gave up 0 bases and V 3 bases, and 20 bases lay outside the gene matches. The CDR3 runs to 21 residues. CDR3 residues: CASSQKTGQGYPILLNTEAFF. CDR3 sequence (DNA): TGCGCCAGCAGCCAGAAGACGGGACAGGGATACCCCATACTCCTGAACACTGAAGCTTTCTTT.

J is TRBJ2-3 and V is TRBV4-3; D call uncertain. Per the germline V gene, CDR1 is LGHNA and CDR2 is YSLEER. The ends were cut back, 0 bases at V and 13 bases at J, with 14 bases in the middle. This CDR3 comprises 13 residues. This CDR3 reads CASSQDVDLRKYF. In nucleotides, the CDR3 is TGCGCCAGCAGCCAAGATGTCGATCTGAGGAAGTATTTT.

The chain employs TRBV11-2 and TRBJ1-1; 7 nucleotides line up with TRBD1. The CDR3 is 17 residues long. J gave up 1 base and V 3 bases, and 11 bases lay outside the gene matches. Germline CDR1 is SGHAT and CDR2 is FQNNGV. The CDR3 sequence is CASSFHRGPQRNTEAFF. The CDR3 nucleotides read TGTGCCAGCAGCTTCCACAGGGGTCCCCAAAGGAACACTGAAGCTTTCTTT.

This clone was recorded a few times. The gene calls are TRBV27 and TRBJ1-2; D not resolved. The V gene's germline CDR1 is MNHEY and CDR2 SMNVEV (reference sequence). The V and J ends lost 6 bases and 1 base respectively, with 15 bases between them. CDR3 length: 15 amino acids. In nucleotides, the CDR3 is TGTGCCAGCAGCCCTAGATTTGATATTAACTATGGCTACACCTTC. It yields the protein CASSPRFDINYGYTF.

This clone showed up just a few times. This chain links TRBV4-1 with TRBJ1-4; 11 bases fit TRBD1. The germline gives CDR1 MGHRA, CDR2 YSYEKL. V gave up 10 bases and J gave up 9 bases; unmatched junction bases: 7. The CDR3 runs to 13 residues. CDR3 nucleotide sequence: TGCGCCACGACCGGGACAGGGGGTAAAAAACTGTTTTTT. Amino acids: CATTGTGGKKLFF.

The V gene is TRBV4-3, the J gene TRBJ2-1, with TRBD2 matching over 13 bases. The CDR3 is made up of 16 amino acids. Germline V lookup: CDR1 LGHNA, CDR2 YSLEER. The junction had 9 bases not matched to a gene; V was cut back by 6 bases and J by 7 bases. As DNA, the CDR3 is TGCGCCAGCAGTCCTACATGGACTAGCGGGAGAAATGAGCAGTTCTTC. Its translation: CASSPTWTSGRNEQFF.

The table lists this clone with a count of one. The rearrangement joins TRBV19 to TRBJ1-1; TRBD1 agrees at 7 bases. The CDR3 totals 14 residues. Unmatched junction bases numbered 6, after V lost 4 bases and J lost 4 bases. CDR1 is LNHDA and CDR2 is SQIVND in the germline V gene (reference sequence). The CDR3 DNA reads TGTGCCAGTAGTACCCGACAGGGCGGCACTGAAGCTTTCTTT. It yields the protein CASSTRQGGTEAFF.

This chain links TRBV5-1 with TRBJ2-7; TRBD1 matches at 9 bases. The germline V gene encodes CDR1 SGHRS and CDR2 YFSETQ. J was trimmed by 1 base and V by 4 bases; bases with no gene match: 15. This CDR3 region has 18 residues. The CDR3 coding sequence is TGCGCCAGCAGCCCCCGGCTAGACAGGGGGATAAGGTCCTACGAGCAGTACTTC. Its protein product is CASSPRLDRGIRSYEQYF. The variable domain in full, with the rest retrieved from reference TRBV5-1 and TRBJ2-7, is KAGVTQTPRYLIKTRGQQVTLSCSPISGHRSVSWYQQTPGQGLQFLFEYFSETQRNKGNFPGRFSGRQFSNSRSEMNVSTLELGDSALYLCASSPRLDRGIRSYEQYFGPGTRLTVT.

The table lists this clone with a few counts. The chain recombines TRBV4-2 with TRBJ2-1; 8 bases agree with TRBD2. This CDR3 contains 15 residues. Germline trimming cut 5 bases from V and 6 bases from J; bases unmatched to any gene: 9. CDR1 is LGHNA, CDR2 YNFKEQ, per germline. CDR3 residues: CASSGRGSGINEQFF. The DNA of the CDR3 is TGTGCCAGCAGCGGGAGGGGTAGCGGGATCAATGAGCAGTTCTTC.

The V call is TRBV27, the J call TRBJ2-1; 8 bases agree with TRBD2. J was trimmed by 8 bases and V by 6 bases; bases with no gene match: 18. Germline V CDR1 and CDR2: MNHEY, SMNVEV (reference sequence). The CDR3 is made up of 17 amino acids. The CDR3 DNA reads TGTGCCAGCAGCCCCTTAGGGGGGGGACTAGTTAGTGATGAGCAGTTCTTC. Protein sequence: CASSPLGGGLVSDEQFF.

The genes are TRBV9 and TRBJ2-1; a weak D match, TRBD2 (6 bases). Germline assignment: CDR1 SGDLS and CDR2 YYNGEE. This CDR3 has 15 residues. Trimming shortened V by 2 bases and J by 1 base, and 10 bases separated the two germline ends. CDR3 nucleotides: TGTGCCAGCAGCGTTGGGACTCCTTCCTACAATGAGCAGTTCTTC. Its protein is CASSVGTPSYNEQFF.

This chain links TRBV5-4 with TRBJ2-1; D may be TRBD1 (5 bases). The CDR3 is 11 residues long. The germline CDR1 and CDR2 sequences are SGHNT and YYREEE (reference sequence). V was pared by 3 bases and J by 9 bases, with 7 bases between. The CDR3 here is CASSSQGEQFF. As DNA, the CDR3 is TGTGCCAGCAGCTCCCAGGGTGAGCAGTTCTTC.

This chain uses TRBV27 with TRBJ1-3; TRBD1 aligns across 9 bases. Germline CDR1 reads MNHEY; CDR2 reads SMNVEV (reference sequence). V shed 5 bases, J shed 4 bases, and the junction held 9 bases outside the gene matches. CDR3 size: 16 residues. Written as DNA, the CDR3 is TGTGCCAGCAGTCCCCTACAGGGGGCGGGCGGAAACACCATATATTTT. It codes for CASSPLQGAGGNTIYF.

The chain employs TRBV29-1 and TRBJ2-2, with 9 positions matching TRBD1. Germline-derived CDR1 and CDR2 are SQVTM and ANQGSEA. Trimming took 6 bases from V and 5 from J; bases not matched to a gene: 4. This CDR3 comprises 13 residues. CDR3 nucleotides: TGCAGCGTGAAGGGGACAGGGACCGGGGAGCTGTTTTTT. This translates into CSVKGTGTGELFF.

The chain couples TRBV27 to TRBJ1-2; D possibly corresponds to TRBD1 (6 bases). CDR3 length: 15 amino acids. CDR1 is MNHEY, CDR2 SMNVEV, per germline (reference sequence). Trimming left V 6 bases short and J 0 bases short, with 14 bases between. The CDR3 is CASRDRDMSNYGYTF. The CDR3 bases are TGTGCCAGCAGAGACCGGGACATGTCTAACTATGGCTACACCTTC.

The chain joins TRBV4-3 to TRBJ2-3; 9 bases are shared with TRBD2. The CDR3 covers 21 residues. The germline gives CDR1 LGHNA, CDR2 YSLEER. J lost 0 bases, V lost 3 bases, and 19 bases had no gene match. The CDR3 loop reads CASSHNHASAGGYRSTDTQYF. In nucleotides, the CDR3 is TGCGCCAGCAGCCATAATCACGCGAGCGCGGGAGGGTACCGGAGCACAGATACGCAGTATTTT.

The chain couples TRBV5-1 to TRBJ2-2; 13 nucleotides match TRBD2. Germline assignment: CDR1 SGHRS and CDR2 YFSETQ. This CDR3 is built from 19 residues. The trim removed 0 bases at V and 4 bases at J, leaving 9 bases unmatched. CDR3 residues: CASSLARGLAGVSTGELFF. DNA of the CDR3: TGCGCCAGCAGCTTGGCCCGAGGACTAGCGGGAGTCAGCACCGGGGAGCTGTTTTTT.

This clone was observed a handful of times. The chain combines TRBV30 with TRBJ2-7, with D maybe TRBD1 (6 bases). Germline CDR1 is GTSNPN and CDR2 is SVGIG (reference sequence). This CDR3 has 14 residues. The ends were cut back, 0 bases at V and 3 bases at J, with 12 bases in the middle. CDR3 amino acids: CAWSVFGGLYEQYF. The CDR3, as DNA: TGTGCCTGGAGTGTATTTGGGGGCCTCTACGAGCAGTACTTC.

The genes are TRBV6-8 and TRBJ2-7; the D gene is possibly TRBD1 (5 bases). The CDR3 runs 19 residues. CDR1 is MNHGY and CDR2 is SAAAGT in the germline V gene. The V gene lost 2 bases and the J gene lost 0 bases, with 23 bases spanning the gap. Here the CDR3 reads CASSYPDKIIPPGSYEQYF. The CDR3 DNA follows: TGTGCCAGCAGTTACCCGGACAAGATCATACCCCCCGGCTCCTACGAGCAGTACTTC.

The CDR3 sequence is CASSYESPSSYNEQFF. The CDR3 DNA follows: TGTGCCAGCAGTTACGAGAGTCCGAGCTCCTACAATGAGCAGTTCTTC. The genes are TRBV6-5 and TRBJ2-1; no clear D. The V end was cut by 2 bases, the J end by 0 bases, with 11 bases between. CDR1 and CDR2 from the germline V gene are MNHEY and SVGAGI. The CDR3 runs 16 residues.

V and J are TRBV6-5 and TRBJ2-7, with a possible D match to TRBD2 (5 bases). Trimming removed 2 bases from V and 3 bases from J, with 11 bases in between. The V gene's germline CDR1 is MNHEY and CDR2 SVGAGI. This CDR3 has 14 amino acids. The CDR3 sequence is CASSYGGCLYEQYF. CDR3 in DNA: TGTGCCAGCAGTTACGGAGGTTGCCTCTACGAGCAGTACTTC.

This clone appeared once. The genes are TRBV5-6 and TRBJ2-1, with 13 nucleotides matching TRBD2. This CDR3 has 16 residues. Germline V gene data show CDR1 as SGHDT and CDR2 as YYEEEE. Trimming removed 4 bases from V and 9 bases from J; junction bases left unmatched: 10. The CDR3 DNA is TGTGCCAGCAGCCCTCCCGGGACTAGCGGGAATGGTGAGCAGTTCTTC. It specifies CASSPPGTSGNGEQFF.

Regarding this clone: The sample contains more than one DNA sequence encoding this CDR3. CDR3 sequence (DNA): TGTGCCAGCAGCCTCCGAGGCTCCTACGAGCAGTACTTC. Translated: CASSLRGSYEQYF. The chain uses TRBV27 and TRBJ2-7; D is ambiguous. V lost 6 bases to trimming and J lost 0 bases, with 9 bases between them. Germline V CDR1 and CDR2: MNHEY, SMNVEV (reference sequence). The CDR3 has 13 amino acids.

The rearrangement links TRBV7-8 to TRBJ2-1; 12 bases agree with TRBD2. Germline V CDR1 and CDR2: SGHVS, FQNEAQ. V shed 1 base, J shed 4 bases, and the junction held 8 bases outside the gene matches. This CDR3 is 18 amino acids long. The CDR3 spells CASSLGLAGGAFYNEQFF. The CDR3 region has the DNA TGTGCCAGCAGCTTAGGGCTAGCGGGAGGGGCCTTTTACAATGAGCAGTTCTTC.

The gene calls are TRBV18 and TRBJ2-1; the D gene is possibly TRBD1 (5 bases). The germline V gene encodes CDR1 KGHSH and CDR2 LQKENI. This CDR3 comprises 17 residues. The ends were cut back, 0 bases at V and 2 bases at J, with 14 bases in the middle. The CDR3 DNA reads TGTGCCAGCTCACCACCGGTGATAAGGGGCCCCTACAATGAGCAGTTCTTC. Translation gives CASSPPVIRGPYNEQFF.

This rearrangement joins TRBV11-2 to TRBJ2-6; tentative D call: TRBD2 (6 bases). The CDR3 totals 19 residues. V lost 6 bases and J 0 bases, leaving 21 bases between the germline ends. Germline V gene lookup returns CDR1 SGHAT and CDR2 FQNNGV. CDR3: CASSPDLGGDFSGANVLTF. The CDR3 nucleotides read TGTGCCAGCAGTCCCGACCTTGGCGGGGACTTCTCTGGGGCCAACGTCCTGACTTTC.